The source of this T cell receptor (beta chain) is a study of blood T cell repertoires in COVID-19. Original methodology: Reference gene primers were amplified, and this amplification served to estimate nucleated cell counts. Data came from immunoSEQ multiplex PCR; TCRdb stores just in-frame clones and leaves some out. V and J calls and clone size are as listed in that table; D and trimming were resolved from the DNA. Seen here are fewer than 250,000 clones, over 70% observed once, and the top ten hold 8.2%. V dropped 4 bases and J dropped 7 bases, with 13 bases sitting between them. From germline, CDR1 is ENHRY and CDR2 SYGVKD. The CDR3 has 14 amino acids.

This TCR was recovered from a woman aged 50 to 60 with acute or convalescent COVID-19. V gene TRBV10-3 combines with J gene TRBJ1-4; D perhaps matches TRBD1 (5 bases). Sequencing was done on a sample of peripheral blood. The CDR3 region has the DNA TGTGCCATCAGTGGACAGCATGAGGTTGAAAAACTGTTTTTT. Translation: CAISGQHEVEKLFF.